The subject of this entry is one TCR beta chain. CDR1 is SGDLS, CDR2 YYNGEE, per germline. CDR3 length equals 14 residues. Trimming cost V 4 bases and J 1 base, with 11 bases left between them. As handled by the study authors: Cell counts per sample came from amplifying reference gene primers. Here immunoSEQ multiplex PCR was the method, and the copy in TCRdb shows in-frame clones only, minus some. V and J calls and clone size come straight from that table; D and trimming were deduced from the DNA. The data contain under 300,000 clones, 86% of them singletons. The sample originates from a study of blood T cell repertoires in COVID-19. Study context: The United States, Italy and Spain provided the acute and convalescent COVID-19 samples.

Sequenced: peripheral blood. This TCR was sampled from a man younger than 35 with active or convalescent COVID-19. The rearrangement joins TRBV9 to TRBJ2-5; D gene ambiguous. In DNA, the CDR3 is TGTGCCAGCAGCAACACCCCCGCCCAAGAGACCCAGTACTTC. Translating it yields CASSNTPAQETQYF.